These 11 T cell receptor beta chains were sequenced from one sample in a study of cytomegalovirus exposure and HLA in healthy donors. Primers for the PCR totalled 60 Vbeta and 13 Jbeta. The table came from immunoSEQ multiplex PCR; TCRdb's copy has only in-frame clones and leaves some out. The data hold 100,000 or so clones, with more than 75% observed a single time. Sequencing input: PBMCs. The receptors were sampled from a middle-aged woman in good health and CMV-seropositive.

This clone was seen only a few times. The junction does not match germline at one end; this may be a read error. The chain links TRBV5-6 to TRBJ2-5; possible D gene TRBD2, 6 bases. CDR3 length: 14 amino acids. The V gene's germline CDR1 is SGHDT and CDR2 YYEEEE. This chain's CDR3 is CASRRRGNQESQYF. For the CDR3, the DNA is TGTGCCAGCAGACGGCGCGGGAACCAAGAGTCCCAGTACTTC.

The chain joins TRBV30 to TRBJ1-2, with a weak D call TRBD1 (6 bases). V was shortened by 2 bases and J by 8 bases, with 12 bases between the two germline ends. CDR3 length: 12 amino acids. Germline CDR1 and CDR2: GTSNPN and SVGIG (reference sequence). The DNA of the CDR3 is TGTGCCTGGAGTACCACAGGGTTGGGCTACACCTTC. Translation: CAWSTTGLGYTF.

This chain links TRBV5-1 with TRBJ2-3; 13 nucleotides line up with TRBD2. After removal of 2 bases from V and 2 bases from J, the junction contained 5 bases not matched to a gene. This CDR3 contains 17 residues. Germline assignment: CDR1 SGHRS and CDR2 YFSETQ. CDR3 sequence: CASSFRTSGGVTDTQYF. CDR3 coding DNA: TGCGCCAGCAGCTTCAGGACTAGCGGGGGAGTCACAGATACGCAGTATTTT.

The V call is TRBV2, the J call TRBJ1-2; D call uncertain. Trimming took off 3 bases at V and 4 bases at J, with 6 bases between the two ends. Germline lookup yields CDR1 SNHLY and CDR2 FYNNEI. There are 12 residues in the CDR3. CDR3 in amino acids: CASSDHGYGYTF. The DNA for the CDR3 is TGTGCCAGCAGTGACCACGGCTATGGCTACACCTTC.

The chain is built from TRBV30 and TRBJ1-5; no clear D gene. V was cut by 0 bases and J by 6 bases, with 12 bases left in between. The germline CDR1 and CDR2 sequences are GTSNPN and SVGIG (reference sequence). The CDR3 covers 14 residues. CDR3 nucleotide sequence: TGTGCCTGGAGTGTAAGTCAGGTTAGTCAGCCCCAGCATTTT. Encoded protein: CAWSVSQVSQPQHF.

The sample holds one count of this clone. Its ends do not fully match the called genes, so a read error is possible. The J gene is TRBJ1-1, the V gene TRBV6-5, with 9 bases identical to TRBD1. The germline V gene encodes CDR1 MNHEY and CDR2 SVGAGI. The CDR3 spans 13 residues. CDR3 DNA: TGCCGAACACAGGGGGCTCTGAACACTGAAGCTTTCTTT. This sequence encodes CRTQGALNTEAFF.

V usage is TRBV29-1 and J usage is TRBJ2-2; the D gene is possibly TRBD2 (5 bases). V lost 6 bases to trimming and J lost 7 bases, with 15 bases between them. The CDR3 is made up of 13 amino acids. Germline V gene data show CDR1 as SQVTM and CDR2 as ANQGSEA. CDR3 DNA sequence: TGCAGCGTGAGGGCTGTTGGAGACGGGGAGCTGTTTTTT. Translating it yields CSVRAVGDGELFF.

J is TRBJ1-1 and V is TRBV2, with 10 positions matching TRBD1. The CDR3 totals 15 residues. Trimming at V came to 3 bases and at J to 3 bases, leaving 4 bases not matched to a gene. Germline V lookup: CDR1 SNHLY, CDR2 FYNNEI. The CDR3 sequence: CASSDRTGGDTEAFF. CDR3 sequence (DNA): TGTGCCAGCAGTGACAGGACAGGGGGAGACACTGAAGCTTTCTTT.

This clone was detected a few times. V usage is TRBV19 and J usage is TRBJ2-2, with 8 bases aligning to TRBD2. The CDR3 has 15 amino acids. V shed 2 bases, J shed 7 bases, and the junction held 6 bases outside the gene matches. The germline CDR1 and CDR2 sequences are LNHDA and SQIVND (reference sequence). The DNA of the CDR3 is TGTGCCAGTAGTATATCCGGGACTAGTAACGGGGAGCTGTTTTTT. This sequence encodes CASSISGTSNGELFF.

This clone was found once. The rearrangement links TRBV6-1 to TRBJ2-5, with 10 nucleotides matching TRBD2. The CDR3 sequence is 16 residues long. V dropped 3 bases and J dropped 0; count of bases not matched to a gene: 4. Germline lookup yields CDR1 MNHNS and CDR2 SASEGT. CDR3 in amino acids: CASSEVGLADQETQYF. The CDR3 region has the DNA TGTGCCAGCAGTGAGGTCGGACTAGCGGACCAAGAGACCCAGTACTTC.

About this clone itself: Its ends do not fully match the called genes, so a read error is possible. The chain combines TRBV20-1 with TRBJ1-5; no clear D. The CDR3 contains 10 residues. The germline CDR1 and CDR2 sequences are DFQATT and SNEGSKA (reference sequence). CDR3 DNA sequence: TGCAGTGCTAGCGATCAGCCCCAGCATTTT. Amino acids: CSASDQPQHF.